These 12 T cell receptor beta chains were all obtained from the same sample, sequenced in a study of blood T cells in healthy people across ages. Sample-barcoded 5' priming and a J-beta primer mix drove a second PCR of roughly 6 to 12 cycles. TCRdb reprocessed the 5' RACE reads with MiXCR, giving one entry per CDR3 protein. Of roughly 1.9 million distinct CDR3 sequences listed, roughly two fifths are singletons. The sample consisted of blood. These receptors all come from a human donor in good health.

Turning to this clonotype: One end of the junction is discordant with germline, which a read error may explain. The chain couples TRBV4-3 to TRBJ2-5, with a tentative D call TRBD2 (6 bases). CDR3 length: 15 amino acids. Germline assignment: CDR1 LGHNA and CDR2 YSLEER. DNA for the CDR3: TGCGCCAGCAGCCAAGAATGGGGAACGGGAGAGGCCCAGTACTTC. Its protein product is CASSQEWGTGEAQYF.

The rearrangement links TRBV18 to TRBJ2-1; TRBD1 might be the D (5 bases). The length of the CDR3 is 14 residues. In germline, CDR1 is KGHSH, CDR2 LQKENI. V lost 2 bases to trimming and J lost 6 bases, with 11 bases between them. DNA of the CDR3: TGTGCCAGCTCACCAAGCGCAGGGTGCAATGAGCAGTTCTTC. Translated, it gives CASSPSAGCNEQFF.

This clonotype was recorded at least ten times. The rearrangement joins TRBV20-1 to TRBJ2-7, with D possibly TRBD1 on 6 matching bases. Germline lookup yields CDR1 DFQATT and CDR2 SNEGSKA (reference sequence). CDR3 size: 13 residues. The germline V and J ends were trimmed by 6 bases and 3 bases, with 15 bases remaining between them. CDR3 nucleotide sequence: TGCAGTGCCTCGGGGCAGGGGTACTACGAGCAGTACTTC. Its protein product is CSASGQGYYEQYF.

The gene calls are TRBV6-1 and TRBJ2-2; TRBD2 matches 11 bases. Trimming at V came to 6 bases and at J to 1 base, leaving 4 bases not matched to a gene. The length of the CDR3 is 16 residues. The germline gives CDR1 MNHNS, CDR2 SASEGT. In DNA form, the CDR3 reads TGTGCCAGCAGCCCGCTAGCGGGGGGGAACACCGGGGAGCTGTTTTTT. Its translation is CASSPLAGGNTGELFF.

This clonotype was detected a few times. V and J are TRBV20-1 and TRBJ1-4; TRBD1 aligns across 9 bases. V dropped 5 bases and J dropped 8; count of bases not matched to a gene: 9. This CDR3 is built from 14 residues. Germline CDR1 DFQATT, CDR2 SNEGSKA (reference sequence). The CDR3 sequence is CSAETGTGREKLFF. DNA of the CDR3: TGCAGTGCTGAGACCGGGACAGGGCGAGAAAAACTGTTTTTT.

V gene TRBV4-1 combines with J gene TRBJ2-7; no clear D gene. CDR1 is MGHRA, CDR2 YSYEKL, per germline. The V and J ends lost 0 bases and 0 bases respectively, with 18 bases between them. CDR3 length equals 18 residues. CDR3 loop: CASSQEDSADHPSYEQYF. The CDR3 nucleotides are TGCGCCAGCAGCCAAGAGGATAGTGCGGACCACCCCTCCTACGAGCAGTACTTC.

A few counts support this clonotype. This sequence joins TRBV20-1 and TRBJ1-2; the D gene is possibly TRBD1 (6 bases). The CDR3 has 10 amino acids. The germline V gene encodes CDR1 DFQATT and CDR2 SNEGSKA (reference sequence). The CDR3 sequence: CIGGNYGYTF. Written as DNA, the CDR3 is TGCATCGGGGGCAACTATGGCTACACCTTC.

V usage is TRBV29-1 and J usage is TRBJ2-1; 10 positions match TRBD2. Per germline, CDR1 SQVTM and CDR2 ANQGSEA. The ends lost 4 bases at V and 7 bases at J; junction bases unmatched: 4. This CDR3 contains 13 residues. The DNA for the CDR3 is TGCAGCGTTGCCCCGACTAGCGGGAATGAGCAGTTCTTC. Translated: CSVAPTSGNEQFF.

This sequence joins TRBV29-1 and TRBJ2-5, with 7 nucleotides matching TRBD1. The J call could be wrong; TRBJ2-7 is a better fit for the DNA end. The CDR3 has 13 residues. The V gene's germline CDR1 is SQVTM and CDR2 ANQGSEA. CDR3 in DNA: TGCAGCTCCAGACAGGGACGTTTCTACGAGCAGTACTTC. Protein sequence: CSSRQGRFYEQYF.

This clonotype was observed once. This chain links TRBV6-1 with TRBJ2-7; D is unresolved. The CDR3 consists of 14 residues. The V gene's germline CDR1 is MNHNS and CDR2 SASEGT. The V and J ends lost 6 bases and 0 bases respectively, with 12 bases between them. The CDR3 sequence: CASRFRLDSYEQYF. The CDR3 bases are TGTGCCAGCAGATTCCGACTGGACTCCTACGAGCAGTACTTC.

This clonotype was counted a single time. The V gene is TRBV6-5, the J gene TRBJ1-2; 9 nucleotides agree with TRBD1. V dropped 4 bases and J dropped 5; count of bases not matched to a gene: 11. CDR3 length: 16 residues. Germline assignment: CDR1 MNHEY and CDR2 SVGAGI. The CDR3 DNA reads as TGTGCCAGCAGTTCTTCCGGGACAGGGAATTATTATGGCTACACCTTC. As protein: CASSSSGTGNYYGYTF.

This clonotype was seen a handful of times. The chain links TRBV27 to TRBJ2-1; weak D call: TRBD1 (5 bases). Germline CDR1 is MNHEY and CDR2 is SMNVEV (reference sequence). CDR3 length: 14 amino acids. Trimming took off 2 bases at V and 5 bases at J, with 10 bases between the two ends. CDR3 nucleotides: TGTGCCAGCAGTTTAACAGGCTATGACAATGAGCAGTTCTTC. It translates to CASSLTGYDNEQFF.